This paragraph reports one T cell receptor (beta chain). Its target is not known. Incorporated into the TCR beta cDNA libraries were unique molecular identifiers, which served to reduce PCR and sequencing biases. T cells numbering roughly 0.85 to 11 million gave rise to a few hundred thousand cDNA molecules. A single record per CDR3 protein comes from TCRdb applying MiXCR to the PCR reads. Here the sample spans about 460,000 distinct CDR3 sequences, approximately 45% being singletons. This sample is part of a study of post-analysis software for immune sequencing data. Regarding the study as a whole: F-measure co-clustering was strong for batch-matched samples. Controls significantly exceeded multiple sclerosis patients in normalized Chao1 diversity.

This receptor was taken from a girl between 10 and 17 years old with multiple sclerosis. Sequencing was done on a sample of blood.

The CDR3, as DNA: TGTGCCAGCTCACCACCGACGGGCGGGACTGAAGCTTTCTTT. This sequence encodes CASSPPTGGTEAFF. The rearrangement joins TRBV18 to TRBJ1-1, with D hard to call. The germline V and J ends were trimmed by 0 bases and 5 bases, with 10 bases remaining between them. The CDR3 has 14 amino acids. The germline V gene encodes CDR1 KGHSH and CDR2 LQKENI.